The 23 T cell receptor beta chains below were found in one sample sequenced in a study of cytomegalovirus exposure and HLA in healthy donors. The PCR ran on 60 Vbeta and 13 Jbeta primers. Sequencing was performed with immunoSEQ multiplex PCR; in TCRdb, only in-frame clones are kept and a portion is missing. The top ten clones hold approximately 1.7% of a sample with fewer than 250,000 clones, roughly 75% of them seen once. Sequencing used PBMCs. Receptor source: a woman aged 25-40 years in good health and CMV-seronegative.

This chain connects TRBV6-5 to TRBJ2-2; unclear D gene. The germline gives CDR1 MNHEY, CDR2 SVGAGI. Trimming left V 3 bases short and J 3 bases short, with 11 bases between. This CDR3 region has 15 residues. DNA of the CDR3: TGTGCCAGCAGTTATTATGTCAGTGACACCGGGGAGCTGTTTTTT. Amino acid sequence: CASSYYVSDTGELFF.

CDR3 protein: CASSREGGTSGLFTDTQYF. CDR3 in DNA: TGTGCCAGCAGCAGGGAAGGGGGGACTAGCGGCCTCTTCACAGATACGCAGTATTTT. V is TRBV9 and J is TRBJ2-3; 11 positions match TRBD2. Trimming took 4 bases from V and 2 from J; bases not matched to a gene: 15. From germline, CDR1 is SGDLS and CDR2 YYNGEE. CDR3 length equals 19 residues.

The V and J genes are TRBV7-2 and TRBJ2-5; 11 positions match TRBD2. The CDR3 loop spans 15 amino acids. The germline gives CDR1 SGHTA, CDR2 FQGNSA. Unmatched junction bases numbered 7, after V lost 5 bases and J lost 5 bases. The CDR3 loop reads CASSPTSGIFETQYF. The CDR3 nucleotides read TGTGCCAGCAGCCCGACTAGCGGGATATTTGAGACCCAGTACTTC.

A few counts support this clone. This chain uses TRBV9 with TRBJ2-6, with a tentative D call TRBD2 (5 bases). The germline CDR1 and CDR2 sequences are SGDLS and YYNGEE. Trimming removed 4 bases at V and 0 bases at J, with 8 bases between. The CDR3 spans 15 residues. In DNA, the CDR3 is TGTGCCAGCAGCCGGGGAACCTCTGGGGCCAACGTCCTGACTTTC. It is translated as CASSRGTSGANVLTF.

Points on this clone: At one end, the junction sequence differs from germline, possibly due to a read error. This sequence joins TRBV7-7 and TRBJ2-7; 8 nucleotides line up with TRBD2. CDR1 and CDR2 (germline): SSHAT, FNYEAQ (reference sequence). The CDR3 extends over 15 amino acids. The CDR3 region is CASSPLAGNSYEQYF. The CDR3 region has the DNA TGTGCTAGCAGCCCCTTAGCGGGAAACTCCTACGAGCAGTACTTC.

The chain has TRBV5-4 and TRBJ1-2, with 9 bases lining up with TRBD1. Germline-derived CDR1 and CDR2 are SGHNT and YYREEE (reference sequence). The V segment lost 2 bases and the J segment 0 bases; nucleotides outside the gene matches: 2. The CDR3 is made up of 15 amino acids. CDR3 bases: TGTGCCAGCAGCTTAGGACAGGGGTCTAACTATGGCTACACCTTC. Amino acid sequence: CASSLGQGSNYGYTF.

The rearrangement uses TRBV29-1 and TRBJ1-1, with a weak D call TRBD1 (6 bases). The length of the CDR3 is 15 residues. Trimming pared 0 bases from V and 3 bases from J, leaving 14 bases between. Per the germline V gene, CDR1 is SQVTM and CDR2 is ANQGSEA. Here the CDR3 DNA reads TGCAGCGTTGAAGACAAACAGGGATGGGACACTGAAGCTTTCTTT. This encodes CSVEDKQGWDTEAFF.

The genes are TRBV6-1 and TRBJ2-7; 8 bases map to TRBD2. V was clipped by 4 bases and J by 3 bases; unmatched bases: 8. The CDR3 extends over 15 amino acids. Germline V lookup: CDR1 MNHNS, CDR2 SASEGT. The CDR3: CASSGSASGYYEQYF. The CDR3 DNA sequence: TGTGCCAGCAGTGGATCGGCTAGCGGGTACTACGAGCAGTACTTC.

The chain joins TRBV6-1 to TRBJ2-1, with 7 bases identical to TRBD2. CDR3 length equals 15 residues. Germline V gene sequence: CDR1 MNHNS, CDR2 SASEGT. After removal of 6 bases from V and 1 base from J, the junction contained 6 bases not matched to a gene. The CDR3 is CASSPLAISYNEQFF. DNA of the CDR3: TGTGCCAGCAGCCCACTAGCGATTTCCTACAATGAGCAGTTCTTC.

The J gene is TRBJ2-1, the V gene TRBV5-4, with D possibly TRBD2 on 5 matching bases. V was clipped by 3 bases and J by 5 bases, with 18 bases between them. Looked up from germline, CDR1 is SGHNT and CDR2 is YYREEE (reference sequence). This CDR3 contains 16 residues. The CDR3 bases are TGTGCCAGCAGCTCCGCTCGCGGGCGGGCCAACAATGAGCAGTTCTTC. Amino acid sequence: CASSSARGRANNEQFF.

The chain has TRBV5-1 and TRBJ2-7, with 8 bases that match TRBD2. This CDR3 is 20 amino acids long. Unmatched junction bases numbered 23, after V lost 0 bases and J lost 6 bases. Germline CDR1 and CDR2: SGHRS and YFSETQ. The CDR3 sequence: CASSLGNEQGLVRRGLEQYF. CDR3 nucleotides: TGCGCCAGCAGCTTGGGAAATGAGCAGGGACTAGTTCGGCGGGGTCTCGAGCAGTACTTC.

The chain has TRBV25-1 and TRBJ1-2, with D perhaps TRBD1 (5 bases). The CDR3 sequence is 12 residues long. V dropped 3 bases and J dropped 8 bases, with 10 bases sitting between them. Germline assignment: CDR1 MGHDK and CDR2 SYGVNS. The CDR3 sequence is CASSDDGGGYTF. The CDR3 DNA follows: TGTGCCAGCAGTGACGACGGGGGAGGCTACACCTTC.

This chain joins TRBV6-4 and TRBJ2-3; D is uncertain. The CDR3 is 13 amino acids. Germline CDR1 reads MRHNA; CDR2 reads SNTAGT. V was clipped by 0 bases and J by 4 bases, with 5 bases between them. This chain's CDR3 is CASSDSEADTQYF. Written as DNA, the CDR3 is TGTGCCAGCAGTGACTCCGAGGCAGATACGCAGTATTTT.

The genes are TRBV28 and TRBJ2-7; 7 bases align to TRBD2. V was pared by 7 bases and J by 4 bases, with 19 bases of the junction left unmatched. Germline-derived CDR1 and CDR2 are MDHEN and SYDVKM. The CDR3 sequence is 17 residues long. The CDR3 protein is CASIGLTSAGTRYEQYF. The DNA of the CDR3 is TGTGCCAGCATCGGGTTAACCTCAGCGGGAACCCGATACGAGCAGTACTTC.

The genes are TRBV9 and TRBJ2-1; 10 nucleotides align to TRBD2. Losses at the gene ends were 3 bases for V and 6 bases for J; bases not matched to a gene: 3. The germline V gene has CDR1 SGDLS and CDR2 YYNGEE. The CDR3 contains 14 residues. CDR3: CASSASGSRNEQFF. The CDR3 DNA reads as TGTGCCAGCAGCGCTAGCGGGAGTCGCAATGAGCAGTTCTTC.

The CDR3, as DNA: TGCGCCAGCAGCTACCAGCCCCCGGGGGGCTCCTACAATGAGCAGTTCTTC. Its translation: CASSYQPPGGSYNEQFF. V usage is TRBV5-1 and J usage is TRBJ2-1; 7 bases are shared with TRBD2. The CDR3 consists of 17 residues. From germline, CDR1 is SGHRS and CDR2 YFSETQ. After removal of 3 bases from V and 0 bases from J, the junction contained 9 bases not matched to a gene.

The chain joins TRBV27 to TRBJ1-3, with TRBD1 identical over 10 bases. V lost 6 bases and J lost 2; bases outside the gene matches: 4. This CDR3 has 15 amino acids. In germline, CDR1 is MNHEY, CDR2 SMNVEV (reference sequence). The DNA of the CDR3 is TGTGCCAGCAGCTCCGGGACAGGGGCTGGAAACACCATATATTTT. This translates into CASSSGTGAGNTIYF.

The chain combines TRBV10-3 with TRBJ1-1, with a possible D match to TRBD1 (6 bases). Germline V lookup: CDR1 ENHRY, CDR2 SYGVKD. V lost 4 bases, J lost 6 bases, and 12 bases lay in between. The CDR3 covers 13 residues. CDR3 loop: CAISGPDSSEAFF. In DNA, the CDR3 is TGTGCCATCAGTGGTCCGGACAGCTCTGAAGCTTTCTTT.

The chain employs TRBV2 and TRBJ1-5, with TRBD1 as a possible D gene (6 bases). V dropped 5 bases and J dropped 5 bases, with 10 bases sitting between them. The CDR3 contains 13 residues. Germline-derived CDR1 and CDR2 are SNHLY and FYNNEI. The chain's CDR3 is CASSPQGHQPQHF. In DNA, the CDR3 is TGTGCCAGCAGTCCGCAGGGGCATCAGCCCCAGCATTTT.

This clone was picked up a small number of times. This chain joins TRBV2 and TRBJ1-3; 7 nucleotides agree with TRBD1. J lost 4 bases, V lost 1 base, and 7 bases had no gene match. The CDR3 sequence is 16 residues long. Germline V CDR1 and CDR2: SNHLY, FYNNEI. CDR3 protein: CASSEDRRGLGNTIYF. CDR3 DNA: TGTGCCAGCAGTGAAGATCGTAGGGGGCTGGGAAACACCATATATTTT.

This chain uses TRBV6-1 with TRBJ2-7, with D perhaps matching TRBD2 (6 bases). Trimming stripped 5 bases from V and 3 bases from J, with 11 bases between. The CDR3 sequence is 13 residues long. CDR1 and CDR2 (germline): MNHNS, SASEGT. This CDR3 reads CASSLNSGYEQYF. CDR3 sequence (DNA): TGTGCCAGCAGTTTGAATAGCGGCTACGAGCAGTACTTC.

The chain links TRBV19 to TRBJ1-2, with 9 bases fitting TRBD1. Germline-derived CDR1 and CDR2 are LNHDA and SQIVND (reference sequence). The CDR3 covers 13 residues. V was pared by 10 bases and J by 0 bases, with 3 bases of the junction left unmatched. The CDR3 DNA sequence: TGTGCCACTGGACAGGGGACTAACTATGGCTACACCTTC. This translates into CATGQGTNYGYTF.

This clone was counted a single time. The sample has other DNA sequences that encode this CDR3 too. The CDR3, as DNA: TGCGCCAGCAGCTTGGACAGCTACAATGAGCAGTTCTTC. As protein: CASSLDSYNEQFF. The V and J genes are TRBV5-1 and TRBJ2-1, with D uncertain. Per the germline V gene, CDR1 is SGHRS and CDR2 is YFSETQ. V lost 0 bases to trimming and J lost 3 bases, with 4 bases between them. The CDR3 runs 13 residues.